This TCR beta chain comes out of a study of cytomegalovirus exposure and HLA in healthy donors. Looked up from germline, CDR1 is MNHEY and CDR2 is SVGAGI. Trimming left V 8 bases short and J 1 base short, with 11 bases between. This CDR3 is 13 amino acids long. PCR amplification relied on 60 Vbeta primers (plus 13 Jbeta primers). The protocol was immunoSEQ multiplex PCR, while the TCRdb copy is restricted to in-frame clones and leaves out a portion. The table shows approximately 190,000 clones, with around 87% occurring only once. The specimen sequenced was PBMCs. The chain recombines TRBV6-5 with TRBJ1-1; D might be TRBD1 (5 bases). This receptor was obtained from a young man in good health and CMV-seronegative. The CDR3 coding sequence is TGTGCCAGCTTGGGACTGGGGAACACTGAAGCTTTCTTT. This codes for CASLGLGNTEAFF.